The source of this T cell receptor (beta chain) is a study of beta chain features in type 1 diabetes. Whole-study context: Healthy donors, compared against patients, showed similar age, gender and cell yields. Sorted cell examination encompassed 100,000,000 or so cells across all samples.

Unmatched junction bases numbered 2, after V lost 3 bases and J lost 3 bases. Germline V lookup: CDR1 MDHEN, CDR2 SYDVKM. The CDR3 extends over 15 amino acids. With respect to this clone: The antigen is undetermined.

General study points: All four CD4+ subsets of Type 1 diabetes patients contained TCRB CDR3s that were moderately but significantly shorter.

The entirety of the isolated RNA underwent reverse transcription, so expressed TCRB transcripts were sequenced. The study sequenced naive, central memory and regulatory T cell samples to an average of about 3.8 million reads. TCRdb's table, derived via immunoSEQ multiplex PCR, lists solely in-frame clones and lacks some. The table shows around 250,000 clones, with about 15% occurring only once. The sequence came from a man aged 25 to 45 with type 1 diabetes. Sequenced input: naive CD4+ T cells from blood. The chain couples TRBV28 to TRBJ1-6; TRBD1 matches at 7 bases. The CDR3 DNA follows: TGTGCCAGCAGTTTGGACAGGATCTATAATTCACCCCTCCACTTT. It specifies CASSLDRIYNSPLHF.